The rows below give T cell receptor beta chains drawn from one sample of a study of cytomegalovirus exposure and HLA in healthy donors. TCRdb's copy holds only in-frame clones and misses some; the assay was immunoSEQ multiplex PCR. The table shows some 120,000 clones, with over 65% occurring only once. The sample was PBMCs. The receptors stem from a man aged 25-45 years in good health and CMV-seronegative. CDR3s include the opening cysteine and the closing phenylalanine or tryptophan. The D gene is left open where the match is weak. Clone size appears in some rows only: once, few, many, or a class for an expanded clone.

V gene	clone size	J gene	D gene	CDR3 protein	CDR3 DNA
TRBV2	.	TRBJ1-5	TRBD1	CASTKDRVGNQPQHF	TGTGCCAGCACCAAGGACAGGGTTGGCAATCAGCCCCAGCATTTT
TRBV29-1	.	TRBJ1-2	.	CSARGGMGNYGYTF	TGCAGCGCTCGCGGGGGAATGGGAAATTATGGCTACACCTTC
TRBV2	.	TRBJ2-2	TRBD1	CASSGDRVWTGELFF	TGTGCCAGCAGTGGGGACAGGGTGTGGACCGGGGAGCTGTTTTTT
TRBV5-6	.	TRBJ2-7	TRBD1	CASSLVGGEEQYF	TGTGCCAGCAGCTTGGTAGGGGGCGAGGAGCAGTACTTC
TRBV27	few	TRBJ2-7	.	CASSFVRGYEQYF	TGTGCCAGCAGTTTTGTACGAGGTTACGAGCAGTACTTC
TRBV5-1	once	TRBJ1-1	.	CASSLGGGVNTEAFF	TGCGCCAGCAGCTTGGGGGGGGGTGTGAACACTGAAGCTTTCTTT
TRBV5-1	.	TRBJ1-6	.	CASSTGYSPLHF	TGCGCCAGCAGTACAGGGTATTCACCCCTCCACTTT
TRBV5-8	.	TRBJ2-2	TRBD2	CASSLLAGVSTGELFF	TGTGCCAGCAGCTTGTTAGCGGGAGTAAGCACCGGGGAGCTGTTTTTT
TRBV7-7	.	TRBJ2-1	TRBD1	CASSLYRGADEQFF	TGTGCCAGCAGCTTGTACAGGGGTGCAGATGAGCAGTTCTTC
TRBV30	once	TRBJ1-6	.	CAWSEQVNSPLHF	TGTGCCTGGAGTGAACAGGTTAATTCACCCCTCCACTTT
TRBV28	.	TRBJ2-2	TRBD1	CASRNLGTGAPNTGELFF	TGTGCCAGCAGGAACCTCGGGACAGGGGCCCCGAACACCGGGGAGCTGTTTTTT
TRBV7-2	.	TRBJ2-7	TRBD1	CASRRGQGTQEQYF	TGTGCCAGCAGGAGAGGACAGGGGACGCAAGAGCAGTACTTC
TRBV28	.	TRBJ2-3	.	CASLRTLNTDTQYF	TGTGCCAGCCTAAGGACTCTCAACACAGATACGCAGTATTTT
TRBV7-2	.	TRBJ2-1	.	CASSLGPVSYNEQFF	TGTGCCAGCAGCTTAGGTCCGGTTTCCTACAATGAGCAGTTCTTC
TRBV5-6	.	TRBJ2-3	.	CASSFELNRRDTQYF	TGTGCCAGCAGCTTTGAGTTAAACCGGAGAGATACGCAGTATTTT
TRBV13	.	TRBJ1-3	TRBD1	CASSLGADRGFSGNTIYF	TGTGCCAGCAGCTTAGGGGCGGACAGGGGATTTTCTGGAAACACCATATATTTT
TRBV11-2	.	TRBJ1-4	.	CASSSSFGELFF	TGTGCCAGCAGCTCCTCTTTCGGAGAACTGTTTTTT
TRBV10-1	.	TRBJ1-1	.	CASSEAMNTEAFF	TGCGCCAGCAGTGAAGCGATGAACACTGAAGCTTTCTTT
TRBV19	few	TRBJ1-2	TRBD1	CASMRDSETNYGYTF	TGTGCCAGTATGAGGGACAGCGAGACTAACTATGGCTACACCTTC
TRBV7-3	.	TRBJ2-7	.	CASSLGPPGGEQYF	TGTGCCAGCAGCTTAGGCCCGCCTGGAGGCGAGCAGTACTTC
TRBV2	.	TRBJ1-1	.	CASSRTGRGTEAFF	TGTGCCAGCAGTAGAACAGGGAGGGGGACTGAAGCTTTCTTT
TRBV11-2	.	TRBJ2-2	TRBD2	CASSLGLASGELFF	TGTGCCAGCAGCTTGGGACTAGCCAGCGGGGAGCTGTTTTTT
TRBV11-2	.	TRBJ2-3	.	CASTSGSPGTQYF	TGTGCCAGCACCTCCGGGTCTCCGGGGACGCAGTATTTT
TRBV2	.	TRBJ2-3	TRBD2	CASTLSGGLAGGVQDTQYF	TGTGCCAGCACCCTTTCAGGGGGACTAGCGGGGGGGGTACAGGATACGCAGTATTTT
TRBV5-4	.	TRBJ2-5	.	CASSPTGAGETQYF	TGTGCCAGCAGCCCGACGGGCGCGGGAGAGACCCAGTACTTC
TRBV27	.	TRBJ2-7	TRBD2	CASSGTSEDEQYF	TGTGCCAGCAGTGGGACTAGCGAGGACGAGCAGTACTTC
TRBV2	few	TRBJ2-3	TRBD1	CASRKGTGGVWDTQYF	TGTGCCAGCAGGAAGGGGACAGGGGGCGTGTGGGATACGCAGTATTTT
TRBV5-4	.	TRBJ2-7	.	CASSLGIGAYEQYF	TGTGCCAGCTCCCTAGGGATAGGGGCCTACGAGCAGTACTTC
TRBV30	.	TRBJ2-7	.	CAWNNRDQQYF	TGTGCCTGGAATAACAGGGATCAGCAGTACTTC
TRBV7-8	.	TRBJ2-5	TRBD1	CASSGGTGTIETQYF	TGTGCCAGCAGCGGCGGGACAGGGACAATCGAGACCCAGTACTTC
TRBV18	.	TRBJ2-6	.	CASSPTERAGANVLTF	TGTGCCAGCTCACCTACTGAGAGGGCCGGGGCCAACGTCCTGACTTTC
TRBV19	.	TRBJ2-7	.	CASSTQGRSYEQYF	TGTGCCAGTAGTACTCAGGGAAGATCCTACGAGCAGTACTTC
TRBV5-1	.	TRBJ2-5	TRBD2	CASSLSGRAEETQYF	TGCGCCAGCAGCTTGAGCGGGAGGGCGGAGGAGACCCAGTACTTC
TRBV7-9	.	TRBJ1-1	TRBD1	CASSATGTVDTEAFF	TGTGCCAGCAGCGCGACAGGGACTGTTGATACTGAAGCTTTCTTT
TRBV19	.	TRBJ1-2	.	CASSIGRNYGYTF	TGTGCCAGTAGTATAGGTCGGAACTATGGCTACACCTTC
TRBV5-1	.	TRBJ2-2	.	CASSPERGTGELFF	TGCGCCAGCAGCCCCGAACGGGGCACCGGGGAGCTGTTTTTT
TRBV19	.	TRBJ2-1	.	CASSITGSSYNEQFF	TGTGCCAGTAGTATAACAGGGTCATCCTACAATGAGCAGTTCTTC
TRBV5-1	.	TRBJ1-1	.	CASSPGPLNTEAFF	TGCGCCAGCAGCCCGGGTCCCTTGAACACTGAAGCTTTCTTT
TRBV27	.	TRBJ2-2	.	CASSPRGGVLTGELFF	TGTGCCAGCAGTCCCCGGGGAGGAGTTCTCACCGGGGAGCTGTTTTTT
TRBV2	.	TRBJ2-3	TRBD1	CASSGQGGTDTQYF	TGTGCCAGCAGCGGACAGGGGGGAACAGATACGCAGTATTTT
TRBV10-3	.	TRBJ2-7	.	CAISESGSVRPYEQYF	TGTGCCATCAGTGAGTCTGGTAGCGTCAGACCCTACGAGCAGTACTTC
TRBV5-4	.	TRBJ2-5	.	CASSLALTRETQYF	TGTGCCAGCAGCTTGGCGCTGACTAGAGAGACCCAGTACTTC
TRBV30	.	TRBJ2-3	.	CAWGRTAVSTDTQYF	TGTGCCTGGGGGAGGACGGCGGTTAGCACAGATACGCAGTATTTT
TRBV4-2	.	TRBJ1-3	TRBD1	CASSRGTGLDGNTIYF	TGTGCCAGCAGCCGAGGGACAGGGCTAGATGGAAACACCATATATTTT
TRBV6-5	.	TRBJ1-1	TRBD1	CASSLQGAHTEAFF	TGTGCCAGCAGTCTTCAGGGGGCTCACACTGAAGCTTTCTTT
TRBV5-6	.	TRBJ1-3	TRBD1	CASSRITGVGDTIYF	TGTGCCAGCAGCCGCATTACAGGGGTCGGAGACACCATATATTTT
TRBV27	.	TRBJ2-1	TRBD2	CASSSAAPPRLAGMYNEQFF	TGTGCCAGCAGTTCCGCCGCCCCTCCCCGACTAGCGGGAATGTACAATGAGCAGTTCTTC
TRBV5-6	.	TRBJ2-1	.	CASSQRAAYNEQFF	TGTGCCAGCAGCCAGAGGGCTGCCTACAATGAGCAGTTCTTC
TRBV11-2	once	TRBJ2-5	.	CASSLALQGKTQYF	TGTGCCAGCAGCTTAGCCTTGCAGGGGAAGACCCAGTACTTC
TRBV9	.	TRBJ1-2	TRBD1	CASSLEDRGGLTF	TGTGCCAGCAGCCTGGAAGACAGGGGAGGACTCACCTTC
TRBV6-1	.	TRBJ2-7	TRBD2	CASSEAGLAAGEQYF	TGTGCCAGCAGTGAAGCAGGTCTAGCGGCTGGCGAGCAGTACTTC
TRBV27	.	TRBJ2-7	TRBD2	CASSFRLAGGLNEQYF	TGTGCCAGCAGTTTTCGGCTAGCGGGGGGGTTGAACGAGCAGTACTTC
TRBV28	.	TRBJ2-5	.	CASISQGKTQYF	TGTGCCAGCATTTCCCAGGGCAAGACCCAGTACTTC
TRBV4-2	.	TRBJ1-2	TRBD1	CASSHEGANPYGYTF	TGTGCCAGCAGCCATGAGGGGGCCAACCCCTATGGCTACACCTTC